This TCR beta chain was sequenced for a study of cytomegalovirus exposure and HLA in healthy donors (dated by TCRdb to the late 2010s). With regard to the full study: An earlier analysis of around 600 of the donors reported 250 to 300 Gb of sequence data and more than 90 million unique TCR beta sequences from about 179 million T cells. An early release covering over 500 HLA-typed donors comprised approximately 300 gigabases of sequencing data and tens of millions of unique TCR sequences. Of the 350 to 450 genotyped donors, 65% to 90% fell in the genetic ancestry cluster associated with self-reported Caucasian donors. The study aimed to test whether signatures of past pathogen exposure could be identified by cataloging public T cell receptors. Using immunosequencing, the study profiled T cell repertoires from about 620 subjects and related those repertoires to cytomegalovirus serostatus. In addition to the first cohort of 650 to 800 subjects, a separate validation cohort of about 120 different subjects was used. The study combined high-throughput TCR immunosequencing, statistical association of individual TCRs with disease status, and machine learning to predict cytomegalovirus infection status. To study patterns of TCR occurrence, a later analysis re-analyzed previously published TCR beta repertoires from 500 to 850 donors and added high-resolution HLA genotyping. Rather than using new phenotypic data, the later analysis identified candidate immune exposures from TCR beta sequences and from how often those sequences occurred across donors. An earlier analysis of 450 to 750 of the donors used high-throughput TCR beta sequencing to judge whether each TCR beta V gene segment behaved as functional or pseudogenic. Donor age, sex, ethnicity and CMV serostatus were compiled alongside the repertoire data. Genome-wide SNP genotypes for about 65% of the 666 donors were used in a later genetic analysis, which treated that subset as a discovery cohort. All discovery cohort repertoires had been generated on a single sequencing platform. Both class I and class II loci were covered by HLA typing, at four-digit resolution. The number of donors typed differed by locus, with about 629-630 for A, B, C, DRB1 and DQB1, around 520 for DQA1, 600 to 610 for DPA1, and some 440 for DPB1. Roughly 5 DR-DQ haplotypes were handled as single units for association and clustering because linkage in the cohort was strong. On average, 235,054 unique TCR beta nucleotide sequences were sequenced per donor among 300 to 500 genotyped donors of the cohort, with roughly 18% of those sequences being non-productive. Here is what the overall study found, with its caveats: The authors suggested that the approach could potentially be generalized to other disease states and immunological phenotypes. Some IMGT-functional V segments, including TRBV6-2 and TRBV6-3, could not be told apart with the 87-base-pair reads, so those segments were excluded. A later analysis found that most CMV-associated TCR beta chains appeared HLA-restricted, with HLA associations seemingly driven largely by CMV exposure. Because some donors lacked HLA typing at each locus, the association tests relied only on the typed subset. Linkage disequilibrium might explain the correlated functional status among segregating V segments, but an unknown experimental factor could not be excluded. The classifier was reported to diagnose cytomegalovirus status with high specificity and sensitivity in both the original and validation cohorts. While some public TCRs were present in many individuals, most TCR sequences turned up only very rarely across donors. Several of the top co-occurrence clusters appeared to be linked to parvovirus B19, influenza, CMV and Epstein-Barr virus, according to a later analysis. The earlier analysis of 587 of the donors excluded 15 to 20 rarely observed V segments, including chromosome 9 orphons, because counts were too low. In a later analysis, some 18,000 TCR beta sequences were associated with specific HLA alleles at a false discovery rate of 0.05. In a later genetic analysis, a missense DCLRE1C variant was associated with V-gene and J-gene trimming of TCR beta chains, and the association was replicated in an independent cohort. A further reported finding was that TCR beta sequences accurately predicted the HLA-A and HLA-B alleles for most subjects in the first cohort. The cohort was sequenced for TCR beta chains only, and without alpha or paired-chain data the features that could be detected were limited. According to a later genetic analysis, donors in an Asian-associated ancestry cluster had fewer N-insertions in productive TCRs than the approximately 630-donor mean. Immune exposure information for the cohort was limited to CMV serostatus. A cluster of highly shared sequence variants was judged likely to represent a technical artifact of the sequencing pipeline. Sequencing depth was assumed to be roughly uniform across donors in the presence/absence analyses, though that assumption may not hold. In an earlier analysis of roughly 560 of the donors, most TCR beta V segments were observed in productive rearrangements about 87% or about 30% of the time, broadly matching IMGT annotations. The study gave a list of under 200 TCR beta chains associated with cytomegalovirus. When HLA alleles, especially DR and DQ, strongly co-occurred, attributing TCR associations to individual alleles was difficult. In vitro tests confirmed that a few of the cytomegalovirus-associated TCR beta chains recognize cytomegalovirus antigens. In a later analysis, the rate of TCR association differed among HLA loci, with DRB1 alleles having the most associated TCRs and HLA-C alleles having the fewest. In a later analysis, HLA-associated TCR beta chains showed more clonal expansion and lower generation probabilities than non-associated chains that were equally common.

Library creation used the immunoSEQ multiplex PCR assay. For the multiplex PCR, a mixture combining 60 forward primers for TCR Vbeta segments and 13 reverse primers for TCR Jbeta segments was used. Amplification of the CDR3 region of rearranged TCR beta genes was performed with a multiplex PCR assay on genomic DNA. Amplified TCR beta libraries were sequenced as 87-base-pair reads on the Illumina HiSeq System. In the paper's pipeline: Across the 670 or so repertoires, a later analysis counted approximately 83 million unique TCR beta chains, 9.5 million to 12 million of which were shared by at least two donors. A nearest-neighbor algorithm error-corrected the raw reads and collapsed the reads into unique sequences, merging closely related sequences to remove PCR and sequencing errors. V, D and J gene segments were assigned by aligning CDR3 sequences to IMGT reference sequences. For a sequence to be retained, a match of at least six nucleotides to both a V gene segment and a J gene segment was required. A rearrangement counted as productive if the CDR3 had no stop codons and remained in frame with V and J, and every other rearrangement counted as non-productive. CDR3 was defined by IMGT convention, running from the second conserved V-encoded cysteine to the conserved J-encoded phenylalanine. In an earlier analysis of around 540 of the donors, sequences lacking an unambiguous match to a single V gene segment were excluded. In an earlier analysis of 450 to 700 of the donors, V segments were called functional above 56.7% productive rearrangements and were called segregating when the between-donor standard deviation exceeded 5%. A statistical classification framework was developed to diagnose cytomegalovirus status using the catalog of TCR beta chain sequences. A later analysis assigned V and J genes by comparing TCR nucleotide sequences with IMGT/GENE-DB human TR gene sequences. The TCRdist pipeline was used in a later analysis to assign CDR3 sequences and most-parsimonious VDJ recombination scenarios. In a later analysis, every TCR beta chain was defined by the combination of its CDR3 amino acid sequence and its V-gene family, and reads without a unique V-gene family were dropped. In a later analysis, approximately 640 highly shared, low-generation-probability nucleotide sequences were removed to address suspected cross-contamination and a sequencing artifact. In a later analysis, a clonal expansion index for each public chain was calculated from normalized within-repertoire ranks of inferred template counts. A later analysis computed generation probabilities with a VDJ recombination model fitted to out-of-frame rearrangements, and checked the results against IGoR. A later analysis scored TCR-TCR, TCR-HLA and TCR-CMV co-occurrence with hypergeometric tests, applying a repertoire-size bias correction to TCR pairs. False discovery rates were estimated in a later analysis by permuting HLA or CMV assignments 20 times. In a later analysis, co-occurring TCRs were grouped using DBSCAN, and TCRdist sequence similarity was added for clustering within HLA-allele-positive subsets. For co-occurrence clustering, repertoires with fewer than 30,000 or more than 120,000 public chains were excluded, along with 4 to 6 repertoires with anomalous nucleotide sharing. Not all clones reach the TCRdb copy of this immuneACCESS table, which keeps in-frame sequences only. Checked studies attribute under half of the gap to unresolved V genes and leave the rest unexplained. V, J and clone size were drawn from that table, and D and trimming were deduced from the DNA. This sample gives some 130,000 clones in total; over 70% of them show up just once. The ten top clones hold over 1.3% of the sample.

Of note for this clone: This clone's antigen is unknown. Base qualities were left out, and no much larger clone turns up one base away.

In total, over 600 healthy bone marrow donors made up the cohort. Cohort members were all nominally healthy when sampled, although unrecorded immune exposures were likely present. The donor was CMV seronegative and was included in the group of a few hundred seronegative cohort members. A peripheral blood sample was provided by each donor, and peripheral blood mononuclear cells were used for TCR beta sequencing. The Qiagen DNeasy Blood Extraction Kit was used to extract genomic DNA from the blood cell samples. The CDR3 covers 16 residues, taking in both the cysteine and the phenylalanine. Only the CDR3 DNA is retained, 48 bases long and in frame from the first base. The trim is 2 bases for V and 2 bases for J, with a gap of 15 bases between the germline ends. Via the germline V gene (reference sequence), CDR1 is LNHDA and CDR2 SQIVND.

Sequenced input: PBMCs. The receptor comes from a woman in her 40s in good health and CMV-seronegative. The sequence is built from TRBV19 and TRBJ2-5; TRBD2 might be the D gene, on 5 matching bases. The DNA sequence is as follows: TGTGCCAGTAGTATACGGCTAGCCCATAGACAAGAGACCCAGTACTTC. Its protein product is CASSIRLAHRQETQYF.